Following are 28 T cell receptor beta chains from one sample sequenced in a study of beta chain features in type 1 diabetes. The sequenced template was cDNA made from the entire isolated RNA. Repertoires were generated with immunoSEQ multiplex PCR, while TCRdb's copy carries only in-frame clones and drops some. The profile covers some 360,000 clones, with 9.6% appearing a single time and less than 0.65% taken by the ten largest. The study, taken as a whole, reports: Type 1 diabetes patients showed a moderate but significant shortening of TCRB CDR3s in all four CD4+ subsets.

Antigen specificity for these receptors is unknown. Sequencing was carried out using central memory CD4+ T cells from blood. The receptors originated from a man aged 30 to 39 with type 1 diabetes.

The V call is TRBV6-1, the J call TRBJ1-1; weak D call: TRBD1 (6 bases). The V and J ends lost 4 bases and 1 base respectively, with 13 bases between them. Germline lookup yields CDR1 MNHNS and CDR2 SASEGT. CDR3 length: 15 residues. CDR3 in DNA: TGTGCCAGCAGTGGGGCTGAACAGGGGAACACTGAAGCTTTCTTT. It is translated as CASSGAEQGNTEAFF.

This clone was observed a handful of times. The V call is TRBV13, the J call TRBJ2-3, with 13 nucleotides matching TRBD2. This CDR3 is 15 amino acids long. The V and J ends lost 5 bases and 13 bases, in that order; junction bases with no gene match: 12. CDR1 is PRHDT and CDR2 is FYEKMQ in the germline V gene (reference sequence). CDR3 protein: CASSRIGTSGIVKYF. The CDR3 DNA is TGTGCCAGCAGCCGAATTGGGACTAGCGGGATAGTAAAGTATTTT.

The chain is built from TRBV18 and TRBJ2-3, with 8 bases lining up with TRBD2. V gave up 3 bases and J gave up 3 bases; unmatched junction bases: 14. The CDR3 covers 18 residues. Looked up from germline, CDR1 is KGHSH and CDR2 is LQKENI. The CDR3: CASSPNRLASGPTDTQYF. The CDR3 bases are TGTGCCAGCTCACCCAACCGTTTGGCTAGCGGGCCTACAGATACGCAGTATTTT. The full variable domain, with the rest looked up from reference TRBV18 and TRBJ2-3, is NAGVMQNPRHLVRRRGQEARLRCSPMKGHSHVYWYRQLPEEGLKFMVYLQKENIIDESGMPKERFSAEFPKEGPSILRIQQVVRGDSAAYFCASSPNRLASGPTDTQYFGPGTRLTVL.

This clone showed up just once. This clone may be a read error of a much larger clone one base away. The sample carries other DNA sequences with the same CDR3. V is TRBV18 and J is TRBJ1-3, with a tentative D call TRBD1 (6 bases). The CDR3 runs 15 residues. The V gene lost 3 bases and the J gene lost 0 bases, with 9 bases spanning the gap. Germline values: CDR1 KGHSH, CDR2 LQKENI. In DNA form, the CDR3 reads TGTGCCAGCTCACCGTCAGGGGACTCTGGAAACACCATATATTTT. Translated, it gives CASSPSGDSGNTIYF.

The chain recombines TRBV18 with TRBJ2-7; TRBD2 matches at 8 bases. The CDR3 loop spans 15 amino acids. Germline V gene sequence: CDR1 KGHSH, CDR2 LQKENI. With 1 base clipped from V and 2 bases from J, the junction kept 4 bases outside the gene matches. The CDR3 DNA is TGTGCCAGCTCACCACTTGGGACTAGTCCCTACGAGCAGTACTTC. It encodes CASSPLGTSPYEQYF.

This clone was recorded at least ten times. The rearrangement links TRBV7-2 to TRBJ2-1; D gene ambiguous. CDR1 SGHTA and CDR2 FQGNSA come from the germline V gene. The germline V and J ends were trimmed by 3 bases and 8 bases, with 8 bases remaining between them. The CDR3 is made up of 12 amino acids. The DNA for the CDR3 is TGTGCCAGCAGCTTCTACGGCGATGAGCAGTTCTTC. It yields the protein CASSFYGDEQFF.

This clone was counted between two and nine times. The chain is built from TRBV25-1 and TRBJ2-5; 9 nucleotides match TRBD1. This CDR3 region has 15 residues. V trimming: 5 bases; J trimming: 4 bases; junction bases outside the gene matches: 8. Looked up from germline, CDR1 is MGHDK and CDR2 is SYGVNS. CDR3 residues: CASSKQGAGGETQYF. CDR3 bases: TGTGCCAGCAGTAAACAGGGGGCCGGAGGAGAGACCCAGTACTTC.

This sequence joins TRBV7-9 and TRBJ1-4; D perhaps matches TRBD1 (5 bases). This CDR3 is built from 16 residues. Trimming removed 1 base at V and 8 bases at J, with 17 bases between. Germline values: CDR1 SEHNR, CDR2 FQNEAQ (reference sequence). The CDR3 loop is CASSLDRTVRGEKLFF. The CDR3 DNA sequence: TGTGCCAGCAGCTTAGACCGGACGGTGCGGGGGGAAAAACTGTTTTTT. The whole variable domain, remainder taken from reference TRBV7-9 and TRBJ1-4, is DTGVSQNPRHKITKRGQNVTFRCDPISEHNRLYWYRQTLGQGPEFLTYFQNEAQLEKSRLLSDRFSAERPKGSFSTLEIQRTEQGDSAMYLCASSLDRTVRGEKLFFGSGTQLSVL.

The chain links TRBV28 to TRBJ1-1; D might be TRBD1 (5 bases). The CDR3 length is 14 residues. Trimming shortened V by 1 base and J by 6 bases, and 12 bases separated the two germline ends. In germline, CDR1 is MDHEN, CDR2 SYDVKM. The CDR3 bases are TGTGCCAGCAGTTTATCAGGGCCCCTGGCTGAAGCTTTCTTT. It codes for CASSLSGPLAEAFF.

This clone has only a few counts. The CDR3 protein is CASSQFDRHKITYQETQYF. The CDR3 DNA follows: TGTGCCAGCAGCCAATTCGACAGGCACAAAATAACGTACCAAGAGACCCAGTACTTC. The chain links TRBV11-2 to TRBJ2-5; possibly TRBD1 for D (6 bases). The CDR3 is made up of 19 amino acids. CDR1 is SGHAT, CDR2 FQNNGV, per germline. The V end lost 5 bases, the J end lost 0 bases, and 25 bases lay between the germline ends.

This chain uses TRBV4-1 with TRBJ1-2; D may be TRBD1 (6 bases). Germline V gene sequence: CDR1 MGHRA, CDR2 YSYEKL. V was clipped by 4 bases and J by 7 bases, with 13 bases between them. CDR3 length: 13 amino acids. CDR3 nucleotides: TGCGCCAGCAGCCCAACAGGGTTGGCTGGCTACACCTTC. Protein sequence: CASSPTGLAGYTF.

The rearrangement joins TRBV19 to TRBJ1-6, with 9 bases aligning to TRBD1. The germline gives CDR1 LNHDA, CDR2 SQIVND (reference sequence). J gave up 10 bases and V 5 bases, and 9 bases lay outside the gene matches. This CDR3 has 15 residues. In DNA form, the CDR3 reads TGTGCCAGTAGTCCCCGCGGGACAGGGTTGTCACCCCTCCACTTT. Protein sequence: CASSPRGTGLSPLHF.

This clone came up a few times. A far larger clone is one base from this, pointing to a likely read error. V usage is TRBV2 and J usage is TRBJ2-7, with D tentatively TRBD1 or TRBD2 (7 bases each). From germline, CDR1 is SNHLY and CDR2 FYNNEI. Trimming left V 4 bases short and J 7 bases short, with 17 bases between. The CDR3 is 14 residues long. The chain's CDR3 is CASSGGRGRGEQYF. CDR3 nucleotides: TGTGCCAGCAGTGGCGGCAGGGGGAGGGGGGAGCAGTACTTC.

This clone was detected only a few times. J is TRBJ2-2 and V is TRBV5-1; D gene ambiguous. The CDR3 totals 14 residues. CDR1 is SGHRS, CDR2 YFSETQ, per germline. The V end lost 4 bases, the J end lost 1 base, and 8 bases lay between the germline ends. The CDR3 is CASSAYLNTGELFF. The CDR3 bases are TGCGCCAGCAGCGCCTACTTGAACACCGGGGAGCTGTTTTTT.

This chain links TRBV28 with TRBJ2-1; TRBD2 matches at 9 bases. Germline loops: CDR1 MDHEN, CDR2 SYDVKM. This CDR3 region has 17 residues. J gave up 0 bases and V 2 bases, and 5 bases lay outside the gene matches. The CDR3 bases are TGTGCCAGCAGTTTAACGACTAGCGGAGGCTCCTACAATGAGCAGTTCTTC. This translates into CASSLTTSGGSYNEQFF.

The chain has TRBV4-1 and TRBJ2-5; 14 bases are a match to TRBD2. CDR1 and CDR2 from the germline V gene are MGHRA and YSYEKL. This CDR3 spans 16 amino acids. V was clipped by 4 bases and J by 0 bases; unmatched bases: 1. CDR3 loop: CASSRLAGGYQETQYF. The CDR3 region has the DNA TGCGCCAGCAGCCGACTAGCGGGAGGGTACCAAGAGACCCAGTACTTC.

This chain joins TRBV5-6 and TRBJ1-4, with D unresolved. The CDR3 sequence is 15 residues long. The V end was cut by 0 bases, the J end by 3 bases, with 9 bases between. The germline gives CDR1 SGHDT, CDR2 YYEEEE. In DNA form, the CDR3 reads TGTGCCAGCAGCTTGGGACCGAGCGCTAATGAAAAACTGTTTTTT. The encoded protein is CASSLGPSANEKLFF.

V gene TRBV5-1 combines with J gene TRBJ2-5; D might be TRBD2 (6 bases). Germline V lookup: CDR1 SGHRS, CDR2 YFSETQ. Trimming stripped 2 bases from V and 4 bases from J, with 12 bases between. The CDR3 contains 14 residues. The CDR3 coding sequence is TGCGCCAGCAGCTTACACGGGGGTGGAGAGACCCAGTACTTC. It yields the protein CASSLHGGGETQYF.

This clone has a handful of counts. CDR3 residues: CASSFGTSGSTKETQYF. The CDR3 DNA reads as TGTGCCAGCAGCTTCGGGACTAGCGGGAGCACCAAAGAGACCCAGTACTTC. The chain joins TRBV11-2 to TRBJ2-5, with 14 bases aligning to TRBD2. CDR1 is SGHAT, CDR2 FQNNGV, per germline. Losses at the gene ends were 3 bases for V and 3 bases for J; bases not matched to a gene: 6. CDR3 length: 17 residues.

This clone occurred a few times. V is TRBV4-1 and J is TRBJ1-1; D ambiguous. Germline lookup yields CDR1 MGHRA and CDR2 YSYEKL. This CDR3 contains 14 residues. V lost 1 base and J 0 bases, leaving 6 bases between the germline ends. The CDR3 region is CASSQVSLNTEAFF. The CDR3 DNA is TGCGCCAGCAGCCAAGTTAGCTTGAACACTGAAGCTTTCTTT.

The chain has TRBV5-4 and TRBJ2-5; D may be TRBD1 (5 bases). The J call may be mistaken, given a closer DNA end match to TRBJ2-7. Germline V gene data show CDR1 as SGHNT and CDR2 as YYREEE (reference sequence). The CDR3 sequence is 13 residues long. CDR3 sequence: CASSFAGFNEQYF. The DNA of the CDR3 is TGTGCCAGCAGCTTCGCAGGGTTCAACGAGCAGTACTTC.

This clone was seen repeatedly, ten times or more. The rearrangement joins TRBV14 to TRBJ1-2; possibly TRBD1 for D (5 bases). The CDR3 sequence is 17 residues long. CDR1 is SGHDN and CDR2 is FVKESK in the germline V gene. The V end was cut by 3 bases, the J end by 3 bases, with 20 bases between. The CDR3 region is CASSHTRRGDWDYGYTF. DNA of the CDR3: TGTGCCAGCAGCCACACCCGGCGAGGGGATTGGGACTATGGCTACACCTTC.

CDR3 sequence: CASSFRPSGASYEQYF. The CDR3 nucleotides are TGTGCCAGCAGCTTTCGGCCTAGCGGAGCCTCCTACGAGCAGTACTTC. The gene calls are TRBV7-2 and TRBJ2-7; TRBD2 matches 7 bases. Germline lookup yields CDR1 SGHTA and CDR2 FQGNSA. This CDR3 comprises 16 residues. Trimming removed 3 bases from V and 0 bases from J; junction bases left unmatched: 8. The variable domain in full, with the rest retrieved from reference TRBV7-2 and TRBJ2-7, is GAGVSQSPSNKVTEKGKDVELRCDPISGHTALYWYRQSLGQGLEFLIYFQGNSAPDKSGLPSDRFSAERTGGSVSTLTIQRTQQEDSAVYLCASSFRPSGASYEQYFGPGTRLTVT.

In its sample, this clone was seen a few times. Other DNA sequences in this specimen translate into the identical CDR3. The CDR3 sequence: CSVRTGGYEQYF. The CDR3 DNA is TGCAGCGTTAGGACAGGGGGCTACGAGCAGTACTTC. The chain is built from TRBV29-1 and TRBJ2-7; 10 bases match TRBD1. J lost 3 bases, V lost 5 bases, and 1 base had no gene match. CDR1 and CDR2 from the germline V gene are SQVTM and ANQGSEA. The CDR3 totals 12 residues.

The V call is TRBV5-1, the J call TRBJ2-5; unclear D gene. Germline values: CDR1 SGHRS, CDR2 YFSETQ. The CDR3 has 15 residues. Trimming cost V 4 bases and J 5 bases, with 18 bases left between them. CDR3 sequence reads: CASSPRGGEWETQYF. The CDR3 DNA is TGCGCCAGCAGCCCGCGTGGCGGCGAGTGGGAGACCCAGTACTTC. Full variable domain (missing parts from reference TRBV5-1 and TRBJ2-5): KAGVTQTPRYLIKTRGQQVTLSCSPISGHRSVSWYQQTPGQGLQFLFEYFSETQRNKGNFPGRFSGRQFSNSRSEMNVSTLELGDSALYLCASSPRGGEWETQYFGPGTRLLVL.

This rearrangement joins TRBV4-3 to TRBJ1-2; D is ambiguous. Germline-derived CDR1 and CDR2 are LGHNA and YSLEER. The CDR3 is 12 residues long. The V and J ends lost 0 bases and 6 bases respectively, with 5 bases between them. The CDR3 region has the DNA TGCGCCAGCAGCCAAGATCGACATGGCTACACCTTC. Residues: CASSQDRHGYTF.

The rearrangement uses TRBV10-3 and TRBJ2-5, with a tentative D call TRBD1 (6 bases). This CDR3 has 14 residues. The germline V gene has CDR1 ENHRY and CDR2 SYGVKD. With 3 bases removed from V and 2 bases from J, the gap between germline ends came to 10 bases. This CDR3 reads CAISERDKQETQYF. In DNA form, the CDR3 reads TGTGCCATCAGTGAAAGGGACAAACAAGAGACCCAGTACTTC.

This clone was detected only a few times. CDR3 DNA sequence: TGTGCCAGCAGTCCCCTCGACAGGGGATCCTCTGGAAACACCATATATTTT. This codes for CASSPLDRGSSGNTIYF. The chain links TRBV27 to TRBJ1-3; 8 positions match TRBD1. The CDR3 totals 17 residues. Germline lookup yields CDR1 MNHEY and CDR2 SMNVEV (reference sequence). Losses at the gene ends were 5 bases for V and 0 bases for J; bases not matched to a gene: 9.